This T cell receptor (beta chain) is from a study of shared clonotypes between healthy human individuals. This CDR3 spans 15 amino acids. CDR1 LNHDA and CDR2 SQIVND come from the germline V gene (reference sequence). Trimming took 5 bases from V and 2 from J, leaving 16 bases between them. All donors were healthy HIV-negative adults lacking recent acute infections or vaccinations. Several immunoSEQ plates held equal portions of the genomic DNA taken from each subset. Clones were sequenced by immunoSEQ multiplex PCR, and TCRdb holds only the in-frame ones, with some missing. Among more than 2 million clones, 85% to 95% were seen once, and the ten largest hold around 0.13%.

This clonotype was obtained from a man aged 18-30 years in good health. The chain is built from TRBV19 and TRBJ2-7, with D unresolved. Sequenced sample: naive CD4+ T cells sorted from blood. The sample's subset: CD45RA+ positively selected. CDR3 in amino acids: CASSLYTGNAYEQYF. The CDR3 region has the DNA TGTGCCAGTAGTCTCTATACCGGTAACGCCTACGAGCAGTACTTC.